The 13 T cell receptor beta chains below were found in one sample sequenced in a study of CD8 T cells in ankylosing spondylitis. Study-wide results and caveats: Blood from ankylosing spondylitis patients appeared to carry a characteristic roughly 8-variant TCR beta motif.

No cognate antigen is known for these TCRs. TCRdb redid the calling of the 5' RACE reads with MiXCR, one entry per CDR3 protein. The profile shows hundreds of thousands of distinct CDR3 sequences, about a sixth of them singletons. The specimen was blood, either unsorted or a sorted T cell fraction (not recorded which). All receptors come from a male donor with ankylosing spondylitis.

V gene TRBV28 combines with J gene TRBJ2-2, with 7 bases identical to TRBD1. With 4 bases clipped from V and 3 bases from J, the junction kept 5 bases outside the gene matches. This CDR3 spans 15 amino acids. Per germline, CDR1 MDHEN and CDR2 SYDVKM. Here the CDR3 reads CASSSHRGDTGELFF. The CDR3 DNA reads TGTGCCAGCAGTTCTCACAGGGGAGACACCGGGGAGCTGTTTTTT.

A few counts support this clonotype. The chain recombines TRBV6-2 or TRBV6-3 with TRBJ2-3, with TRBD2 matching over 8 bases. V lost 2 bases, J lost 2 bases, and 3 bases stayed unmatched. CDR3 length: 15 amino acids. Germline V CDR1 and CDR2: MNHEY, SVGEGT. DNA for the CDR3: TGTGCCAGCAGTTACCCTAGCGGGTCCACAGATACGCAGTATTTT. Translating gives CASSYPSGSTDTQYF.

The CDR3 spells CASSQASGGGRNEQFF. CDR3 DNA sequence: TGTGCCAGCAGCCAAGCTAGCGGAGGGGGCCGCAATGAGCAGTTCTTC. This chain joins TRBV4-2 and TRBJ2-1; D might be TRBD1 or TRBD2, each matching 7 bases. The CDR3 spans 16 residues. Germline CDR1 and CDR2: LGHNA and YNFKEQ. Trimming took 1 base from V and 6 from J, leaving 16 bases between them.

The V call is TRBV2, the J call TRBJ2-5; weak D call: TRBD1 (6 bases). CDR1 and CDR2 from the germline V gene are SNHLY and FYNNEI. V was cut by 7 bases and J by 4 bases, with 10 bases left in between. The CDR3 spans 12 residues. The CDR3 loop reads CASNRDGETQYF. The CDR3 DNA reads TGTGCCAGCAACAGGGATGGAGAGACCCAGTACTTC.

This clonotype was detected a few times. The chain is built from TRBV7-2 and TRBJ1-5; D is possibly TRBD1 (5 bases). In germline, CDR1 is SGHTA, CDR2 FQGNSA. The CDR3 has 15 amino acids. The V and J ends lost 5 bases and 2 bases respectively, with 13 bases between them. The DNA of the CDR3 is TGTGCCAGCAGCCCCGGGAGGGGAGGCAATCAGCCCCAGCATTTT. Translating gives CASSPGRGGNQPQHF.

The V call is TRBV6-5, the J call TRBJ2-7, with TRBD1 identical over 9 bases. CDR1 and CDR2 from the germline V gene are MNHEY and SVGAGI. Trimming cost V 6 bases and J 11 bases; bases outside gene matches: 5. This CDR3 is 11 amino acids long. The CDR3 is CASRGQGREYF. DNA for the CDR3: TGTGCCAGCAGGGGACAGGGACGCGAGTACTTC.

The genes are TRBV7-2 and TRBJ2-1; no reliable D call. This CDR3 has 15 amino acids. Germline V gives CDR1 SGHTA, CDR2 FQGNSA. Trimming pared 5 bases from V and 0 bases from J, leaving 11 bases between. CDR3 nucleotide sequence: TGTGCCAGCAGCAGCGTCTTTAGCTCCTACAATGAGCAGTTCTTC. It specifies CASSSVFSSYNEQFF.

This chain joins TRBV7-2 and TRBJ2-3; TRBD2 agrees at 8 bases. The CDR3 is made up of 15 amino acids. Germline V gives CDR1 SGHTA, CDR2 FQGNSA. V lost 2 bases, J lost 5 bases, and 6 bases stayed unmatched. CDR3 residues: CASSLSGSKGDTQYF. CDR3 DNA: TGTGCCAGCAGCTTAAGCGGGAGTAAGGGAGATACGCAGTATTTT.

The chain employs TRBV9 and TRBJ1-2, with D perhaps matching TRBD1 (6 bases). The CDR3 totals 13 residues. The V and J ends lost 3 bases and 4 bases respectively, with 10 bases between them. Looked up from germline, CDR1 is SGDLS and CDR2 is YYNGEE. The CDR3 sequence: CASSEGGPYGYTF. The CDR3 DNA is TGTGCCAGCAGCGAGGGGGGTCCCTATGGCTACACCTTC.

The rearrangement uses TRBV6-1 and TRBJ1-1, with TRBD1 as a possible D gene (5 bases). The CDR3 has 14 amino acids. From germline, CDR1 is MNHNS and CDR2 SASEGT. Between the trimmed V and J ends, which lost 8 bases and 11 bases, there was a span of 24 bases. The CDR3, as DNA: TGTGCCAGCGGCCTAAGGGGTGAAGGGCCTGGTGCTTTCTTT. This codes for CASGLRGEGPGAFF.

This clonotype was seen a handful of times. The chain recombines TRBV12-3 or TRBV12-4 with TRBJ2-3; 8 positions match TRBD1. The CDR3 length is 14 residues. The trim removed 2 bases at V and 4 bases at J, leaving 2 bases unmatched. The DNA for the CDR3 is TGTGCCAGCAGTTTACAGGGGGCCTCAGATACGCAGTATTTT. Translated, it gives CASSLQGASDTQYF.

This clonotype was found a few times. V and J are TRBV7-2 and TRBJ2-1, with D possibly matching TRBD1 (6 bases). Germline V gene data show CDR1 as SGHTA and CDR2 as FQGNSA. The V end was cut by 4 bases, the J end by 7 bases, with 23 bases between. This CDR3 is built from 17 residues. The CDR3 is CASSWGLSGRSSNEQFF. CDR3 bases: TGTGCCAGCAGCTGGGGGCTCTCGGGCCGGTCCTCAAATGAGCAGTTCTTC.

This chain uses TRBV6-1 with TRBJ2-5; weak D call: TRBD2 (6 bases). V was clipped by 5 bases and J by 3 bases, with 13 bases between them. This CDR3 is 14 amino acids long. Germline-derived CDR1 and CDR2 are MNHNS and SASEGT. CDR3 protein: CASSPRWGEETQYF. The CDR3 nucleotides are TGTGCCAGCAGTCCACGGTGGGGGGAAGAGACCCAGTACTTC.